These T cell receptor beta chains were read from a single sample in a study of T cells in Graves' hyperthyroidism and ophthalmopathy. TCRdb re-called the multiplex PCR reads through MiXCR, storing one row per CDR3 protein. The sample shows around 620,000 distinct CDR3 sequences, approximately 15% of them seen only once. Sample: blood. These receptors were collected from a woman between 18 and 29 years old with Graves' ophthalmopathy. The CDR3 runs from the conserved cysteine through the conserved F or W. Fields, in order: D gene, J gene, CDR3 length, clone size, V gene, CDR3 DNA, CDR3 protein. The D gene is left open where the match is weak. Clone size is given for some rows only: seen once, a few or many times, or a class if the clone is expanded.

>.|TRBJ2-3|14|many|TRBV2
TGTGCCAGCAGTGAAGAGGGTCAGGCAGATACGCAGTATTTT
CASSEEGQADTQYF
>TRBD2|TRBJ2-1|18|many|TRBV11-3
TGTGCCAGCAGCCCCGCTGCCGGGACTCGTAAACGGGGGGGTGAGCAGTTCTTC
CASSPAAGTRKRGGEQFF
>.|TRBJ1-2|14|many|TRBV11-2
TGTGCCAGCAGCTTAGGTGCCACTAACTATGGCTACACCTTC
CASSLGATNYGYTF
>.|TRBJ1-6|14|many|TRBV9
TGTGCCAGCAGCGCAAGCGCAGCCCATTCACCCCTCCACTTT
CASSASAAHSPLHF
>.|TRBJ2-6|14|.|TRBV20-1
TGCAGTGCCCCTGTGGCAGCTGGGGCCAACGTCCTGACTTTC
CSAPVAAGANVLTF
>.|TRBJ2-2|12|.|TRBV12-5
TGTGCTAGTGGTTTGGTTCCCGGGGAGCTGTTTTTT
CASGLVPGELFF
>TRBD1|TRBJ1-1|14|many|TRBV7-2
TGTGCCAGCAGCTTGGCAGGGGGACGTACTGAAGCTTTCTTT
CASSLAGGRTEAFF
>.|TRBJ1-5|15|many|TRBV2
TGTGCCAGCAAGTTCGACAGCTATAGCAATCAGCCCCAGCATTTT
CASKFDSYSNQPQHF
>TRBD2|TRBJ2-7|15|.|TRBV20-1
TGCAGTGCTAGAGATATAGCGGGAGGATCCTACGAGCAGTACTTC
CSARDIAGGSYEQYF
>.|TRBJ1-5|15|few|TRBV9
TGTGCCAGCAGCGTAGCAGGCGCAAGCAATCAGCCCCAGCATTTT
CASSVAGASNQPQHF
>.|TRBJ1-4|14|many|TRBV7-2
TGTGCCAGCAGTCCCAGGGCAACTAATGAAAAACTGTTTTTT
CASSPRATNEKLFF
>.|TRBJ2-7|14|.|TRBV6-6
TGTGCCAGCAGTTACCTTCGACGGGACTACGAGCAGTACTTC
CASSYLRRDYEQYF
>TRBD2|TRBJ2-3|12|.|TRBV6-2/TRBV6-3
TGTGCCAGCAGTCGAGAGCGGGGGGACAGGTATTTT
CASSRERGDRYF
>TRBD1|TRBJ1-2|18|few|TRBV11-3
TGTGCCAGCAGCTTAGATCGGACCGGGACAGGGGGTAACTATGGCTACACCTTC
CASSLDRTGTGGNYGYTF
>TRBD1|TRBJ2-3|15|many|TRBV6-1
TGTGCCAGCAGGACGACAGGGGGTTTCACAGATACGCAGTATTTT
CASRTTGGFTDTQYF
>.|TRBJ2-7|13|many|TRBV6-1
TGTGCCAGCAGTTATGGGCCGACCTACGAGCAGTACTTC
CASSYGPTYEQYF
>.|TRBJ2-7|12|few|TRBV10-3
TGTGCCATCAGTGAGGGGGCCTACGAGCAGTACTTC
CAISEGAYEQYF
>.|TRBJ2-7|12|many|TRBV12-3/TRBV12-4
TGTGCCAGCAGTTTAGTAGTCTACGAGCAGTACTTC
CASSLVVYEQYF
>TRBD2|TRBJ2-1|15|many|TRBV11-1
TGTGCCAGCAGCTGGGGACTAGCGGGGGACAATGAGCAGTTCTTC
CASSWGLAGDNEQFF
>TRBD1|TRBJ2-5|15|few|TRBV11-2
TGTGCCAGCAGCCCGCCGGGACAGGGGGAAGAGACCCAGTACTTC
CASSPPGQGEETQYF